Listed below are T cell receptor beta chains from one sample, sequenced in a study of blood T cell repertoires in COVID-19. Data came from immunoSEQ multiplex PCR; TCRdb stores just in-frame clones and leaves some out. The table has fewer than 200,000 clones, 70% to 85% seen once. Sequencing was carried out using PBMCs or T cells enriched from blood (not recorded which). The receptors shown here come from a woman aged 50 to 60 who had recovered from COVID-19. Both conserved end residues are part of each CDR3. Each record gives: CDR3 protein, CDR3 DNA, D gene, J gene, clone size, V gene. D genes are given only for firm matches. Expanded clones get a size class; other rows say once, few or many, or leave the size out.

cdr3_aa: CASSLGQTYNEQFF; cdr3_nt: TGCGCCAGCAGCTTAGGACAGACCTACAATGAGCAGTTCTTC; d_call: NA; j_call: TRBJ2-1; clone_size: NA; v_call: TRBV5-1
cdr3_aa: CASSGTPNYGYTF; cdr3_nt: TGCGCCAGCAGTGGGACACCTAACTATGGCTACACCTTC; d_call: NA; j_call: TRBJ1-2; clone_size: NA; v_call: TRBV10-1
cdr3_aa: CATSSPPEGETLAFF; cdr3_nt: TGTGCCACCAGCAGCCCCCCTGAGGGAGAAACTTTAGCTTTCTTT; d_call: NA; j_call: TRBJ1-1; clone_size: NA; v_call: TRBV15
cdr3_aa: CASSLAGTSAYNEQFF; cdr3_nt: TGCGCCAGCAGCTTGGCCGGGACTAGCGCCTACAATGAGCAGTTCTTC; d_call: TRBD2; j_call: TRBJ2-1; clone_size: few; v_call: TRBV5-1
cdr3_aa: CASSLEAGQNTEAFF; cdr3_nt: TGTGCCAGCAGCTTAGAGGCCGGACAGAACACTGAAGCTTTCTTT; d_call: NA; j_call: TRBJ1-1; clone_size: NA; v_call: TRBV7-2
cdr3_aa: CASSSRVASRTDTQYF; cdr3_nt: TGTGCCAGCAGCTCCCGGGTAGCCTCTCGCACAGATACGCAGTATTTT; d_call: NA; j_call: TRBJ2-3; clone_size: NA; v_call: TRBV7-2
cdr3_aa: CAALRTGVEQYF; cdr3_nt: TGTGCCGCCTTGCGGACAGGGGTCGAGCAGTACTTC; d_call: TRBD1; j_call: TRBJ2-7; clone_size: NA; v_call: TRBV30
cdr3_aa: CASSNRGSSYNEQFF; cdr3_nt: TGTGCCAGCAGCAACCGCGGGAGCTCCTACAATGAGCAGTTCTTC; d_call: TRBD2; j_call: TRBJ2-1; clone_size: NA; v_call: TRBV7-3
cdr3_aa: CASRQVIDGYTF; cdr3_nt: TGTGCCAGCAGACAGGTTATTGATGGCTACACCTTC; d_call: NA; j_call: TRBJ1-2; clone_size: NA; v_call: TRBV2
cdr3_aa: CASSPPRTGAYEQYF; cdr3_nt: TGTGCCAGCTCACCACCGCGGACAGGGGCCTACGAGCAGTACTTC; d_call: TRBD1; j_call: TRBJ2-7; clone_size: NA; v_call: TRBV18
cdr3_aa: CASTTGMSRNEQYF; cdr3_nt: TGTGCCAGCACGACAGGGATGAGTCGCAACGAGCAGTACTTC; d_call: TRBD1; j_call: TRBJ2-7; clone_size: NA; v_call: TRBV25-1
cdr3_aa: CAISESRGAPGYGYTF; cdr3_nt: TGTGCCATCAGTGAAAGTCGGGGGGCGCCCGGCTATGGCTACACCTTC; d_call: NA; j_call: TRBJ1-2; clone_size: NA; v_call: TRBV10-3
cdr3_aa: CASSWESTFGGGYTF; cdr3_nt: TGTGCCAGCAGTTGGGAATCGACGTTTGGCGGGGGCTACACCTTC; d_call: NA; j_call: TRBJ1-2; clone_size: NA; v_call: TRBV28
cdr3_aa: CASSFGQGTGNTIYF; cdr3_nt: TGTGCCAGCAGCTTTGGACAGGGAACTGGAAACACCATATATTTT; d_call: TRBD1; j_call: TRBJ1-3; clone_size: NA; v_call: TRBV7-9
cdr3_aa: CASSLGDRHNQPQHF; cdr3_nt: TGTGCCAGCAGTCTCGGCGACAGGCACAATCAGCCCCAGCATTTT; d_call: NA; j_call: TRBJ1-5; clone_size: NA; v_call: TRBV27
cdr3_aa: CASSKGPRAPKEGQYF; cdr3_nt: TGTGCCAGCAGCAAGGGGCCGCGCGCGCCTAAGGAAGGGCAGTACTTC; d_call: NA; j_call: TRBJ2-7; clone_size: NA; v_call: TRBV6-2/TRBV6-3
cdr3_aa: CAILGGSSSGNTIYF; cdr3_nt: TGTGCCATCTTGGGGGGATCAAGCTCTGGAAACACCATATATTTT; d_call: NA; j_call: TRBJ1-3; clone_size: few; v_call: TRBV28
cdr3_aa: CASGRQSSYNEQFF; cdr3_nt: TGCGCCAGCGGGCGACAGAGCTCCTACAATGAGCAGTTCTTC; d_call: NA; j_call: TRBJ2-1; clone_size: NA; v_call: TRBV5-1
cdr3_aa: CASSIGTSGRRRETQYF; cdr3_nt: TGTGCCAGTAGTATAGGGACTAGCGGGAGGCGCCGAGAGACCCAGTACTTC; d_call: TRBD2; j_call: TRBJ2-5; clone_size: NA; v_call: TRBV19
cdr3_aa: CASSRAGSAYEQYF; cdr3_nt: TGTGCCAGCAGCCGAGCGGGAAGTGCCTACGAGCAGTACTTC; d_call: TRBD2; j_call: TRBJ2-7; clone_size: NA; v_call: TRBV7-9
cdr3_aa: CASNSLDQETQYF; cdr3_nt: TGTGCCAGCAATAGCCTAGACCAAGAGACCCAGTACTTC; d_call: NA; j_call: TRBJ2-5; clone_size: NA; v_call: TRBV28
cdr3_aa: CASRQGAGTEAFF; cdr3_nt: TGTGCCAGCAGACAGGGGGCGGGGACTGAAGCTTTCTTT; d_call: TRBD1; j_call: TRBJ1-1; clone_size: NA; v_call: TRBV7-9
cdr3_aa: CASSLGPLLNTGELFF; cdr3_nt: TGTGCCAGCAGTTTAGGGCCCCTACTTAACACCGGGGAGCTGTTTTTT; d_call: NA; j_call: TRBJ2-2; clone_size: NA; v_call: TRBV27
cdr3_aa: CASSALGGEKFF; cdr3_nt: TGTGCCAGCAGCGCCTTGGGGGGAGAAAAGTTCTTC; d_call: NA; j_call: TRBJ2-1; clone_size: NA; v_call: TRBV7-2
cdr3_aa: CASSSPGLAGGYEQYF; cdr3_nt: TGTGCCAGCAGTTCCCCGGGACTAGCGGGAGGCTACGAGCAGTACTTC; d_call: TRBD2; j_call: TRBJ2-7; clone_size: NA; v_call: TRBV6-5
cdr3_aa: CASSQAPDGVLNTIYF; cdr3_nt: TGTGCCAGCAGCCAAGCCCCCGACGGGGTCCTAAACACCATATATTTT; d_call: NA; j_call: TRBJ1-3; clone_size: NA; v_call: TRBV3-1/TRBV3-2
cdr3_aa: CASSLSGGVGTIYF; cdr3_nt: TGTGCCAGCAGTTTAAGTGGCGGGGTCGGGACCATATATTTT; d_call: NA; j_call: TRBJ1-3; clone_size: once; v_call: TRBV28
cdr3_aa: CASSYDRVLNYGYTF; cdr3_nt: TGTGCCAGCAGTTACGATCGCGTCTTAAACTATGGCTACACCTTC; d_call: NA; j_call: TRBJ1-2; clone_size: NA; v_call: TRBV6-5
cdr3_aa: CASSLRRQSYNSPLHF; cdr3_nt: TGTGCCAGTAGTCTCCGACGACAGTCCTATAATTCACCCCTCCACTTT; d_call: NA; j_call: TRBJ1-6; clone_size: NA; v_call: TRBV19
cdr3_aa: CASNAGLFYEQYF; cdr3_nt: TGTGCCAGCAACGCGGGTTTGTTCTACGAGCAGTACTTC; d_call: NA; j_call: TRBJ2-7; clone_size: NA; v_call: TRBV6-5
cdr3_aa: CASSLRGGFKNIQYF; cdr3_nt: TGTGCCAGCAGCTTAAGAGGGGGCTTCAAAAACATTCAGTACTTC; d_call: TRBD1; j_call: TRBJ2-4; clone_size: NA; v_call: TRBV28
cdr3_aa: CASSYLGVNTEAFF; cdr3_nt: TGTGCCAGCAGTTACTTAGGAGTGAACACTGAAGCTTTCTTT; d_call: NA; j_call: TRBJ1-1; clone_size: few; v_call: TRBV6-5
cdr3_aa: CASSYAAGAPYEQYF; cdr3_nt: TGTGCCAGCAGTTACGCGGCAGGGGCCCCCTACGAGCAGTACTTC; d_call: NA; j_call: TRBJ2-7; clone_size: once; v_call: TRBV6-5
cdr3_aa: CASSIGGDPISGQYF; cdr3_nt: TGTGCCAGTAGTATCGGCGGAGACCCTATAAGTGGCCAGTACTTC; d_call: NA; j_call: TRBJ2-5; clone_size: once; v_call: TRBV19
cdr3_aa: CASSLTSGGYNEQFF; cdr3_nt: TGCGCCAGCAGCTTGACATCGGGAGGGTACAATGAGCAGTTCTTC; d_call: TRBD2; j_call: TRBJ2-1; clone_size: NA; v_call: TRBV5-1
cdr3_aa: CASRTGSGYTF; cdr3_nt: TGTGCCAGCAGGACAGGGAGCGGCTACACCTTC; d_call: TRBD1; j_call: TRBJ1-2; clone_size: once; v_call: TRBV9
cdr3_aa: CASSLGTSRETQYF; cdr3_nt: TGCGCCAGCAGCTTGGGGACTAGCCGGGAGACCCAGTACTTC; d_call: TRBD2; j_call: TRBJ2-5; clone_size: NA; v_call: TRBV5-1
cdr3_aa: CASSQDLNQPQHF; cdr3_nt: TGTGCCAGCAGCCAAGATCTGAATCAGCCCCAGCATTTT; d_call: NA; j_call: TRBJ1-5; clone_size: once; v_call: TRBV3-1/TRBV3-2
cdr3_aa: CASSFQGIGNTEAFF; cdr3_nt: TGCGCCAGCAGCTTCCAGGGTATCGGCAACACTGAAGCTTTCTTT; d_call: NA; j_call: TRBJ1-1; clone_size: NA; v_call: TRBV5-1
cdr3_aa: CASRQWGRGQPQHF; cdr3_nt: TGTGCCAGCAGACAGTGGGGGAGGGGGCAGCCCCAGCATTTT; d_call: NA; j_call: TRBJ1-5; clone_size: NA; v_call: TRBV6-5
cdr3_aa: CASSPTRRGPDTEAFF; cdr3_nt: TGTGCCAGTAGTCCCACCCGACGGGGTCCGGACACTGAAGCTTTCTTT; d_call: NA; j_call: TRBJ1-1; clone_size: once; v_call: TRBV19
cdr3_aa: CASGPGLAGVETQYF; cdr3_nt: TGCGCCAGCGGCCCGGGACTAGCGGGAGTAGAGACCCAGTACTTC; d_call: TRBD2; j_call: TRBJ2-5; clone_size: NA; v_call: TRBV5-1
cdr3_aa: CAWTRYSSYGYTF; cdr3_nt: TGTGCCTGGACCCGCTATAGTAGTTATGGCTACACCTTC; d_call: NA; j_call: TRBJ1-2; clone_size: NA; v_call: TRBV30
cdr3_aa: CASSLGAGLEIEQFF; cdr3_nt: TGTGCCAGCAGCCTGGGCGCAGGACTAGAAATTGAGCAGTTCTTC; d_call: TRBD2; j_call: TRBJ2-1; clone_size: NA; v_call: TRBV7-9
cdr3_aa: CASINPQGGAYEQYF; cdr3_nt: TGTGCCAGCATCAATCCACAGGGGGGGGCCTACGAGCAGTACTTC; d_call: NA; j_call: TRBJ2-7; clone_size: NA; v_call: TRBV28
cdr3_aa: CASTQSSYNSPLHF; cdr3_nt: TGTGCCAGCACACAGAGCTCCTATAATTCACCCCTCCACTTT; d_call: NA; j_call: TRBJ1-6; clone_size: NA; v_call: TRBV11-2
cdr3_aa: CASRDRDYEQYF; cdr3_nt: TGTGCCAGCCGGGACAGGGACTACGAGCAGTACTTC; d_call: TRBD1; j_call: TRBJ2-7; clone_size: NA; v_call: TRBV7-2
cdr3_aa: CASSESSGSPLHF; cdr3_nt: TGCGCCAGCAGTGAGTCGAGTGGTTCACCCCTCCACTTT; d_call: NA; j_call: TRBJ1-6; clone_size: NA; v_call: TRBV10-2
cdr3_aa: CASSQGQGDGYTF; cdr3_nt: TGTGCCAGCAGCCAAGGCCAGGGGGATGGCTACACCTTC; d_call: TRBD1; j_call: TRBJ1-2; clone_size: NA; v_call: TRBV3-1/TRBV3-2
cdr3_aa: CASSRGGKAEKLFF; cdr3_nt: TGTGCCAGCAGCCGTGGCGGAAAGGCAGAAAAACTGTTTTTT; d_call: NA; j_call: TRBJ1-4; clone_size: few; v_call: TRBV11-1
cdr3_aa: CASSLSSEETQYF; cdr3_nt: TGTGCCAGCAGTTTATCTAGCGAAGAGACCCAGTACTTC; d_call: NA; j_call: TRBJ2-5; clone_size: NA; v_call: TRBV12-3/TRBV12-4
cdr3_aa: CASSRARERATNEKLFF; cdr3_nt: TGCGCCAGCAGCCGCGCTAGGGAGAGGGCAACTAATGAAAAACTGTTTTTT; d_call: NA; j_call: TRBJ1-4; clone_size: NA; v_call: TRBV5-1